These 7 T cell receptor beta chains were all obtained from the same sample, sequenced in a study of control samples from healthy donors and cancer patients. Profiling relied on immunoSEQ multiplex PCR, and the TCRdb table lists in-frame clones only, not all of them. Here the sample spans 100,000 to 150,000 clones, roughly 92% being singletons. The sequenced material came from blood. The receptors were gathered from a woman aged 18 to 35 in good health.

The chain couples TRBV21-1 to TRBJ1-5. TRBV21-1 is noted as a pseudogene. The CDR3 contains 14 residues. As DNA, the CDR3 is TGTGCCAGCAGCAAAGCGCTGTGGAATCAGCCCCAGCATTTT. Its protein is CASSKALWNQPQHF.

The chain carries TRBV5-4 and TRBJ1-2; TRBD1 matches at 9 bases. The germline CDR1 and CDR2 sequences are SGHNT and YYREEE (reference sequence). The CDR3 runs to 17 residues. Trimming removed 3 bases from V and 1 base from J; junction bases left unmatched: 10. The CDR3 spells CASSSAGTGLHNYGYTF. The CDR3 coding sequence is TGTGCCAGCAGCTCAGCTGGGACAGGGCTTCATAACTATGGCTACACCTTC.

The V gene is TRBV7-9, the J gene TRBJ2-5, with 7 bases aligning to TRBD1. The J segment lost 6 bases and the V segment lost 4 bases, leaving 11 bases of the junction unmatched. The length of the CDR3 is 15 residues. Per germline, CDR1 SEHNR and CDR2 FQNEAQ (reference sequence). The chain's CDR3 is CASSWNIDRAKTQYF. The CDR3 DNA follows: TGTGCCAGCAGCTGGAATATAGACAGGGCGAAGACCCAGTACTTC.

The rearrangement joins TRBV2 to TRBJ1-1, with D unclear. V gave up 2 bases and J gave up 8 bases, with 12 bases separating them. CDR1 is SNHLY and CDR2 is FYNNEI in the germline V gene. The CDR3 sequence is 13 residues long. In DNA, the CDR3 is TGTGCCAGCAGTGAATATAGGACGGGGGAAGCTTTCTTT. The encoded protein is CASSEYRTGEAFF.

The CDR3 region has the DNA TGTGCCAGCAGCTCGGCGACCGGAGGACTAGCTTACAATGAGCAGTTCTTC. Its translation: CASSSATGGLAYNEQFF. This rearrangement joins TRBV5-4 to TRBJ2-1, with 8 bases fitting TRBD2. This CDR3 is 17 amino acids long. The trim removed 3 bases at V and 4 bases at J, leaving 12 bases unmatched. The germline gives CDR1 SGHNT, CDR2 YYREEE (reference sequence).

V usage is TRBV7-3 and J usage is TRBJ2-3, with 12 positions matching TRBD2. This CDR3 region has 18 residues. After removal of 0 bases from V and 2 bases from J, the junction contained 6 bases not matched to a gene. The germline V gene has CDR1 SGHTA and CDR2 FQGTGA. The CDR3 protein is CASSLTTSGGGYTDTQYF. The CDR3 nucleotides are TGTGCCAGCAGCTTAACGACTAGCGGGGGTGGGTACACAGATACGCAGTATTTT.

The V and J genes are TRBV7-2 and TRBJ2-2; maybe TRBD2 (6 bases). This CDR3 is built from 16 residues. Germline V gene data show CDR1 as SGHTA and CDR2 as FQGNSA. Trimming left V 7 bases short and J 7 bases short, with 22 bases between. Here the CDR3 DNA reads TGTGCCAGCACCTATGCGGGCCCGTCGCGGGGCGGGGAGCTGTTTTTT. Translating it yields CASTYAGPSRGGELFF.